This TCR beta chain came from a study of shared clonotypes between healthy human individuals. Sequencing used immunoSEQ multiplex PCR; TCRdb keeps in-frame clones, though not all of them. The repertoire holds approximately 2.5 million clones, with over 85% as singletons. Sequenced sample: naive CD4+ T cells from PBMCs. Subset meaning: CD45RA+ positively selected. This TCR was sampled from a young man in good health. Some clones in this sample may be carry-over from other donors' samples.

In DNA, the CDR3 is TGTGCCTGGAGTCTGGGGCTTGGCAATCAGCCCCAGCATTTT. It codes for CAWSLGLGNQPQHF. This chain connects TRBV30 to TRBJ1-5; maybe TRBD1 (5 bases). V lost 2 bases, J lost 2 bases, and 10 bases lay in between. Per germline, CDR1 GTSNPN and CDR2 SVGIG (reference sequence). This CDR3 has 14 amino acids.